This record looks at one T cell receptor beta chain sequence and its context. These data are taken from a study of tumor-infiltrating lymphocytes in localized non-small cell lung cancer. TCRdb's table, derived via immunoSEQ multiplex PCR, lists solely in-frame clones and lacks some. The data contain about 12,000 clones, 65% to 90% of them seen just once; the ten biggest clones take up 8.5% to 10%. The source is a human donor with non-small cell lung cancer. Sequenced material: lung tumor tissue.

Here the CDR3 reads CASSPGKGSYEQYF. In DNA form, the CDR3 reads TGTGCCAGCAGTCCAGGAAAAGGTTCCTACGAGCAGTACTTC. The chain joins TRBV5-5 to TRBJ2-7; no firm D call. Germline V gene lookup returns CDR1 SGHKS and CDR2 YYEKEE (reference sequence). Trimming took 5 bases from V and 1 from J, leaving 13 bases between them. The length of the CDR3 is 14 residues.